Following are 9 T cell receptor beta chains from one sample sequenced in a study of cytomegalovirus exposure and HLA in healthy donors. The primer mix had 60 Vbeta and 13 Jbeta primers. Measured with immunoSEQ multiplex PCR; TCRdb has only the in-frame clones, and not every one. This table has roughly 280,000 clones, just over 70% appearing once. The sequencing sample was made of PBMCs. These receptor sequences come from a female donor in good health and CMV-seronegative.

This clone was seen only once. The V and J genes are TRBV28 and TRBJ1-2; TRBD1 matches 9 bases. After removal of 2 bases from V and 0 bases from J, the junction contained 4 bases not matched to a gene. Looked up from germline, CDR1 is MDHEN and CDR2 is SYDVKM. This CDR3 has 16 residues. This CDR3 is CASSLGTGRTNYGYTF. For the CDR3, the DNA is TGTGCCAGCAGTTTAGGGACAGGGAGAACTAACTATGGCTACACCTTC.

The CDR3 loop is CASSWKEQGSEYNIQYF. DNA of the CDR3: TGCGCCAGCAGCTGGAAAGAACAGGGGAGCGAATACAACATTCAGTACTTC. The gene calls are TRBV5-1 and TRBJ2-4; 7 bases are a match to TRBD1. The germline V gene has CDR1 SGHRS and CDR2 YFSETQ. The V and J ends lost 3 bases and 7 bases, in that order; junction bases with no gene match: 16. CDR3 length: 17 residues.

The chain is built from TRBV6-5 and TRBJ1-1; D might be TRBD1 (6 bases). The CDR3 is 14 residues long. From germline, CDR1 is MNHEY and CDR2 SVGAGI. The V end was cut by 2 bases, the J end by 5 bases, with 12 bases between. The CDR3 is CASSYTGRGTEAFF. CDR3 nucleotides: TGTGCCAGCAGTTACACAGGGCGGGGGACTGAAGCTTTCTTT.

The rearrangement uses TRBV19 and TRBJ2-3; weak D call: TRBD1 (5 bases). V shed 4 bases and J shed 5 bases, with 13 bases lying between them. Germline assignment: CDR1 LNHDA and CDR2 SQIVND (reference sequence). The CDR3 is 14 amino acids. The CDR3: CASSNGGARDTQYF. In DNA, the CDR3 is TGTGCCAGTAGTAATGGTGGGGCTAGAGATACGCAGTATTTT.

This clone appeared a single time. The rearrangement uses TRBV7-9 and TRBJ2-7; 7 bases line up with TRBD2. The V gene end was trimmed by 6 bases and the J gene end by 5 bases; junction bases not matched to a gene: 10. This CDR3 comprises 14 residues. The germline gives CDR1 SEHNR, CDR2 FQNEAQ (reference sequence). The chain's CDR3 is CASSRGESSDEQYF. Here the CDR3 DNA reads TGTGCCAGCAGTCGGGGGGAGAGCAGCGACGAGCAGTACTTC.

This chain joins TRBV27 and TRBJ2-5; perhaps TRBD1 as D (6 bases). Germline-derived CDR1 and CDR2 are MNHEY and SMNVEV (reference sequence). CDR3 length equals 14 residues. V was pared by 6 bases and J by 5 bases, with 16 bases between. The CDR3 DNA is TGTGCCAGCAGCTTGGGGGCTAAGGGGGAGACCCAGTACTTC. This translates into CASSLGAKGETQYF.

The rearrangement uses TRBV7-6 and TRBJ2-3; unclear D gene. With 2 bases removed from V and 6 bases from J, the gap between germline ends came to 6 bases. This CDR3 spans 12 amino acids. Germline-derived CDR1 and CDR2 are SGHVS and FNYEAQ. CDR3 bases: TGTGCCAGCAGCTTACTCGCGGATACGCAGTATTTT. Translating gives CASSLLADTQYF.

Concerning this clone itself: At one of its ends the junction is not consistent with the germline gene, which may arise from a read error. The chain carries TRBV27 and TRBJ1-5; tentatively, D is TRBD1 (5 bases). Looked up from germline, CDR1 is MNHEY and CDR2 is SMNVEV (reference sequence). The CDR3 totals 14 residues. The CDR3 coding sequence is TGTGTCAGCAGTTTCTCAGGGCGCAATCAGCCCCAGCATTTT. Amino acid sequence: CVSSFSGRNQPQHF.

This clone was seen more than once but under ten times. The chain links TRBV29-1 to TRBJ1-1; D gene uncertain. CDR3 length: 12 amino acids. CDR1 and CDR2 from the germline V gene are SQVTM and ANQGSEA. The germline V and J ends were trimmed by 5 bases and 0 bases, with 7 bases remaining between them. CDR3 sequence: CSVFSMNTEAFF. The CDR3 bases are TGCAGCGTTTTCTCTATGAACACTGAAGCTTTCTTT. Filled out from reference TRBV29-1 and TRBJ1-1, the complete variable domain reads SAVISQKPSRDICQRGTSLTIQCQVDSQVTMMFWYRQQPGQSLTLIATANQGSEATYESGFVIDKFPISRPNLTFSTLTVSNMSPEDSSIYLCSVFSMNTEAFFGQGTRLTVV.